Listed here is a single T cell receptor (beta chain). V was clipped by 0 bases and J by 0 bases, with 18 bases between them. This CDR3 contains 19 residues. The germline gives CDR1 LNHDA, CDR2 SQIVND (reference sequence). Clones were sequenced by immunoSEQ multiplex PCR, and TCRdb holds only the in-frame ones, with some missing. The sample yields about 140,000 clones, under 95% seen once. The data are from a study of control samples from healthy donors and cancer patients. The specimen was blood. The V and J genes are TRBV19 and TRBJ1-5; no clear D gene. The TCR was taken from a man aged 40-55 years in good health. The CDR3 region is CASSIDRAGTRNSNQPQHF. The DNA of the CDR3 is TGTGCCAGTAGTATAGATCGGGCAGGAACTAGGAATAGCAATCAGCCCCAGCATTTT.